This TCR beta chain was sequenced for a study of blood T cell repertoires in COVID-19. In germline, CDR1 is KGHDR, CDR2 SFDVKD. The CDR3 consists of 14 residues. After removal of 0 bases from V and 8 bases from J, the junction contained 3 bases not matched to a gene. The method was immunoSEQ multiplex PCR; TCRdb's version includes in-frame clones alone and lacks a portion of them. The sample records about 140,000 clones, about 78% being singletons. The sequence was collected from a man between 60 and 75 years old who had recovered from COVID-19. The V and J genes are TRBV24-1 and TRBJ2-1; 7 bases align to TRBD1. The sample comprised peripheral blood. CDR3 DNA: TGTGCCACCAGTGATTTGCAAGGGGGCTATGAGCAGTTCTTC. As protein: CATSDLQGGYEQFF.